Presented here are 15 T cell receptor beta chains from one specimen sequenced in a study of blood T cell repertoires in COVID-19. Using immunoSEQ multiplex PCR, the repertoire was profiled, and TCRdb retains in-frame clones only, with some absent. The profile shows some 170,000 clones, 87% of them singletons. Sequencing was done on a sample of peripheral blood. These receptors all stem from a woman in her seventies with COVID-19, enrolled during active disease.

The rearrangement uses TRBV21-1 and TRBJ2-2; the table calls TRBD2, which could not be checked here. TRBV21-1 is annotated as a pseudogene. The length of the CDR3 is 17 residues. DNA of the CDR3: TGTGCCAGCAGCAGACCCGGGCCCCTAGCGGACACCGGGGAGCTGTTTTTT. It is translated as CASSRPGPLADTGELFF.

This clone was detected once. The chain uses TRBV19 and TRBJ1-6; D is unclear. The CDR3 consists of 14 residues. Germline CDR1 LNHDA, CDR2 SQIVND (reference sequence). V shed 6 bases and J shed 4 bases, with 10 bases lying between them. In nucleotides, the CDR3 is TGTGCCAGTAGCGGTTCTCTGTATAATTCACCCCTCCACTTT. Encoded protein: CASSGSLYNSPLHF.

The CDR3 DNA reads TGTGCCAGCAGCAGGGACATCAATTCACCCCTCCACTTT. Its protein is CASSRDINSPLHF. V is TRBV7-2 and J is TRBJ1-6; tentatively, D is TRBD1 (6 bases). The CDR3 loop spans 13 amino acids. Germline loops: CDR1 SGHTA, CDR2 FQGNSA. V was pared by 5 bases and J by 7 bases, with 9 bases between.

This clone was seen at least ten times. This sequence joins TRBV7-9 and TRBJ2-2; D unclear. Germline V lookup: CDR1 SEHNR, CDR2 FQNEAQ (reference sequence). This CDR3 spans 16 amino acids. The V end was cut by 4 bases, the J end by 0 bases, with 12 bases between. The CDR3 DNA is TGTGCCAGCAGCTCAATAGCCCACGCGAACACCGGGGAGCTGTTTTTT. It encodes CASSSIAHANTGELFF.

The V gene is TRBV19, the J gene TRBJ1-4; tentatively, D is TRBD1 (5 bases). This CDR3 region has 15 residues. Germline lookup yields CDR1 LNHDA and CDR2 SQIVND (reference sequence). V was cut by 6 bases and J by 4 bases, with 15 bases left in between. CDR3 DNA sequence: TGTGCCAGTAGAAGAATGACAGAGGATAATGAAAAACTGTTTTTT. Its translation is CASRRMTEDNEKLFF.

The chain uses TRBV27 and TRBJ2-7; D possibly corresponds to TRBD2 (7 bases). CDR1 and CDR2 (germline): MNHEY, SMNVEV (reference sequence). The CDR3 spans 14 residues. V was trimmed by 5 bases and J by 4 bases, leaving 15 bases between them. As DNA, the CDR3 is TGTGCCAGCAGTCTCGTGGGAGGGGGATACGAGCAGTACTTC. Translation: CASSLVGGGYEQYF.

This clone was detected once. The V call is TRBV30, the J call TRBJ2-7, with D perhaps matching TRBD1 (6 bases). The CDR3 length is 13 residues. V shed 5 bases and J shed 1 base, with 12 bases lying between them. Looked up from germline, CDR1 is GTSNPN and CDR2 is SVGIG (reference sequence). The CDR3 here is CAWRQDLSYEQYF. In DNA form, the CDR3 reads TGTGCCTGGCGACAGGACCTATCCTACGAGCAGTACTTC.

The chain uses TRBV7-9 and TRBJ2-1, with 11 positions matching TRBD2. This CDR3 spans 15 amino acids. Germline V gives CDR1 SEHNR, CDR2 FQNEAQ (reference sequence). The J segment lost 4 bases and the V segment lost 6 bases, leaving 5 bases of the junction unmatched. The CDR3 region is CASSSTSGSYNEQFF. The CDR3 coding sequence is TGTGCCAGCAGTTCTACTAGCGGGAGTTACAATGAGCAGTTCTTC.

The genes are TRBV7-3 and TRBJ2-1; a possible D gene is TRBD2 (6 bases). Germline V CDR1 and CDR2: SGHTA, FQGTGA. Between the trimmed V and J ends, which lost 1 base and 8 bases, there was a span of 15 bases. This CDR3 is built from 15 residues. CDR3 in amino acids: CASSLSPSEIDEQFF. In DNA, the CDR3 is TGTGCCAGCAGCTTAAGCCCTAGCGAGATCGATGAGCAGTTCTTC.

The rearrangement joins TRBV2 to TRBJ2-5, with D possibly TRBD1 on 7 matching bases. Germline V CDR1 and CDR2: SNHLY, FYNNEI. The CDR3 covers 15 residues. The V and J ends lost 6 bases and 4 bases respectively, with 18 bases between them. CDR3 coding DNA: TGTGCCAGCAGGACGGGACTCCCAGGGGGAGAGACCCAGTACTTC. Protein sequence: CASRTGLPGGETQYF.

The rearrangement joins TRBV7-2 to TRBJ2-3; D might be TRBD2 (5 bases). This CDR3 contains 18 residues. The V end was cut by 2 bases, the J end by 0 bases, with 18 bases between. The germline V gene encodes CDR1 SGHTA and CDR2 FQGNSA. The CDR3 DNA follows: TGTGCCAGCAGCTTAAATTCCGCACTAGTATCTAGCACAGATACGCAGTATTTT. It is translated as CASSLNSALVSSTDTQYF.

This clone occurred a few times. CDR3: CASSLARASPLHF. Written as DNA, the CDR3 is TGTGCCAGCAGCTTAGCGCGAGCCTCACCCCTCCACTTT. The chain uses TRBV7-9 and TRBJ1-6; D not resolved. The germline V gene has CDR1 SEHNR and CDR2 FQNEAQ (reference sequence). V lost 0 bases to trimming and J lost 10 bases, with 7 bases between them. The CDR3 consists of 13 residues. The entire variable domain, with the rest obtained from reference TRBV7-9 and TRBJ1-6, is as follows: DTGVSQNPRHKITKRGQNVTFRCDPISEHNRLYWYRQTLGQGPEFLTYFQNEAQLEKSRLLSDRFSAERPKGSFSTLEIQRTEQGDSAMYLCASSLARASPLHFGNGTRLTVT.

In its sample, this clone was seen a few times. The chain employs TRBV5-1 and TRBJ2-7; 12 bases line up with TRBD2. Trimming removed 4 bases from V and 5 bases from J; junction bases left unmatched: 7. This CDR3 contains 15 residues. CDR1 SGHRS and CDR2 YFSETQ come from the germline V gene. The CDR3 reads CASSDLAGGPNEQYF. CDR3 DNA sequence: TGCGCCAGCAGCGATCTAGCGGGAGGGCCTAACGAGCAGTACTTC.

This sequence joins TRBV6-5 and TRBJ2-7; TRBD1 agrees at 8 bases. Germline CDR1 reads MNHEY; CDR2 reads SVGAGI. V trimming: 2 bases; J trimming: 0 bases; junction bases outside the gene matches: 0. CDR3 length equals 14 residues. The CDR3 spells CASSYDRGSYEQYF. CDR3 nucleotides: TGTGCCAGCAGTTACGACAGGGGCTCCTACGAGCAGTACTTC.

This chain joins TRBV5-1 and TRBJ1-4, with TRBD1 as a possible D gene (6 bases). Germline V gene lookup returns CDR1 SGHRS and CDR2 YFSETQ. CDR3 length: 14 residues. Trimming took 0 bases from V and 9 from J, leaving 12 bases between them. CDR3 protein: CASSLAGGGKKLFF. CDR3 coding DNA: TGCGCCAGCAGCTTGGCGGGAGGGGGAAAAAAACTGTTTTTT.